This T cell receptor beta chain appears in the sequencing data of a study of response to subunit inactivated influenza vaccine. The CDR3 contains 12 residues. Per the germline V gene, CDR1 is SGHVS and CDR2 is FQNEAQ. V shed 7 bases, J shed 6 bases, and the junction held 2 bases outside the gene matches. Overall study findings and caveats: Every seasonal influenza vaccination brings in few new T cells, the authors suggested.

This clonotype occurred a few times. Its antigen is unidentified. TCRdb passed the RT-PCR reads through MiXCR, listing each CDR3 protein once. The data hold hundreds of thousands of distinct CDR3 sequences, with approximately 14% observed a single time. The sample in question was PBMCs from blood, obtained roughly 13 days after vaccination. The V call is TRBV7-8, the J call TRBJ2-1, with 8 positions matching TRBD1. This TCR derives from a man in his fifties who received an inactivated influenza vaccine. The CDR3 DNA reads TGTGCCAGCAAAACAGGGGGCAATGAGCAGTTCTTC. Protein: CASKTGGNEQFF.